The clone carrying this T cell receptor beta chain was observed at least ten times. One entry per CDR3 protein results from TCRdb running MiXCR on the multiplex PCR reads. There are about 140,000 distinct CDR3 sequences in the sample; less than 35% occur only once, and approximately 2.3% lies in the top ten. Trimming took 11 bases from V and 6 from J, leaving 19 bases between them. The germline CDR1 and CDR2 sequences are LNHDA and SQIVND (reference sequence). The CDR3 loop spans 14 amino acids. This entry is derived from a study of breast tumors, draining lymph nodes, adjacent tissues. Axillary draining lymph nodes of breast cancer patients supplied the node samples.

J is TRBJ2-2 and V is TRBV19; D is possibly TRBD2 (7 bases). Sequenced input: axillary lymph node tissue. This TCR came from a female donor with breast cancer. Some clones in this sample may be carry-over from other donors' samples. CDR3 nucleotide sequence: TGTGCCCCAAGCGCGGGGGCTGGAGCCGGGGAGCTGTTTTTT. Translation gives CAPSAGAGAGELFF.